A selection of T cell receptor beta chains follows, all from one sample in a study of blood T cell repertoires in COVID-19. Libraries were prepared by immunoSEQ multiplex PCR; TCRdb keeps only in-frame clonotypes and omits some of them. The sample has hundreds of thousands of clones, around nine tenths seen once. The specimen sequenced was PBMCs or T cells enriched from blood (not recorded which). The receptors were sampled from a woman in her forties or fifties who had recovered from COVID-19. The CDR3 runs from the conserved cysteine through the conserved F or W. D genes are given only for firm matches.

v_call	d_call	cdr3_length	j_call	cdr3_nt	cdr3_aa
TRBV11-2	.	14	TRBJ2-4	TGTGCCAGCAGCTTTCAGGGGTCCGAAAACATTCAGTACTTC	CASSFQGSENIQYF
TRBV15	.	14	TRBJ1-2	TGTGCCACCAGCAGAGATCTGGCCAGGCCTGGCTACACCTTC	CATSRDLARPGYTF
TRBV3-1/TRBV3-2	.	16	TRBJ1-2	TGTGCCAGCAGCCGCAGGAATACCGGGACAAGTCACGGCTACACCTTC	CASSRRNTGTSHGYTF
TRBV4-1	.	17	TRBJ2-3	TGCGCCAGCTCCCTCGAAAGGCTATCGGGAGGCACAGATACGCAGTATTTT	CASSLERLSGGTDTQYF
TRBV12-3/TRBV12-4	.	12	TRBJ1-3	TGTGCCAGCAGCCTCTCGGGAGGGACCATATATTTT	CASSLSGGTIYF
TRBV19	TRBD2	15	TRBJ2-6	TGTGCCAGTAGTGTAGCGGGGGGCGGGGCCAACGTCCTGACTTTC	CASSVAGGGANVLTF
TRBV7-2	.	12	TRBJ2-1	TGTGCCAGCAGCCAGGTATACAATGAGCAGTTCTTC	CASSQVYNEQFF
TRBV2	.	14	TRBJ1-2	TGTGCCAGCAGTGCATTCCGGGACTCCTATGGCTACACCTTC	CASSAFRDSYGYTF
TRBV19	.	15	TRBJ1-5	TGTGCCAGTAGTGGCGTGGAGGGGTTCAATCAGCCCCAGCATTTT	CASSGVEGFNQPQHF
TRBV7-9	TRBD1	15	TRBJ1-1	TGTGCCAGCAGCCCAAGGACAGGGTGGCAGGGTGAAGCTTTCTTT	CASSPRTGWQGEAFF